Described below is a single T cell receptor (beta chain) sequence and its context. This clone was recorded only once. The target of this receptor is not known. Within one base of it there is no much larger clone, and no base qualities were kept. This sample stems from a study of blood T cell repertoires in COVID-19 (dated by TCRdb to about 2020). In terms of the full investigation: Samples from collaborators originated in the United States, Italy and Spain and spanned both the acute and convalescent phases of COVID-19. The prospective study material was composed of cDNA or gDNA derived from T cells, B-cell-depleted T cells, or PBMCs. Deeply sampled blood TCRbeta repertoires from subjects exposed to, actively infected with, or recovered from COVID-19 were included in the dataset. The repertoires were made available in a free public database intended to serve as a resource for research on the immune response to SARS-CoV-2. The samples were drawn from two sources: the first 160 participants of the ongoing ImmuneRACE study, and over 950 subjects contributed by 6 global collaborators. Nearly every sample came with metadata listing a de-identified subject ID, COVID-19 status, age in years and sex. HLA class I and class II types, where available, came from metadata supplied by the sample provider rather than from assay-based typing.

One collaborating source in Seattle enrolled patients while the patients were actively infected and followed the patients over time throughout the course of disease. Each collaborating institution followed its own protocols to collect whole blood in K2EDTA tubes. For TCRbeta analysis, collaborator samples were shipped as frozen whole blood, as isolated PBMCs, or as DNA extracted from either sample type. General study outcomes and caveats: How much clinical and demographic metadata was included differed by source and by participant, and the metadata was provided uncurated.

V is trimmed back by 2 bases and J by 3 bases, and the junction contains 8 bases that no gene match accounts for. The cysteine opens and the phenylalanine closes a CDR3 of 16 amino acids. Solely the CDR3 DNA is kept, with 48 bases framed from the first base. The germline V gene sets CDR1 to SGHDT and CDR2 to YYEEEE. TCRbeta CDR3 regions were amplified from genomic DNA using the immunoSEQ Assay, a bias-controlled multiplex PCR. The study's own analysis went as follows. Nucleated cell counts per sample were estimated from amplification of reference gene primers within the assay. Sequence reads were collapsed and filtered to measure the absolute abundance of every unique TCRbeta CDR3 rearrangement. For each sample, productive Simpson clonality was calculated by taking the square root of Simpson's diversity index across productive rearrangements. Drawn from immuneACCESS, this table holds only the in-frame rearrangements with V and J called that TCRdb kept. Clones are partly lost; checked studies trace under half to an unresolved V gene and leave the rest unexplained. Clone size and V and J calls were adopted from that table, with D and trimming inferred from the DNA. The sample contains 180,000 or so clones, around 85% of them found a single time. The top ten constitute approximately 18% of the sample.

Rearrangement joined TRBV5-6 to TRBJ2-3; 8 of the junction bases match TRBD1. The source is a person aged 70 to 85 with COVID-19, enrolled during active disease. Sequences were obtained from peripheral blood. The DNA sequence is given as TGTGCCAGCAGCTTACCCGGACAGGGTCTTACAGATACGCAGTATTTT. Translated, this gives CASSLPGQGLTDTQYF.